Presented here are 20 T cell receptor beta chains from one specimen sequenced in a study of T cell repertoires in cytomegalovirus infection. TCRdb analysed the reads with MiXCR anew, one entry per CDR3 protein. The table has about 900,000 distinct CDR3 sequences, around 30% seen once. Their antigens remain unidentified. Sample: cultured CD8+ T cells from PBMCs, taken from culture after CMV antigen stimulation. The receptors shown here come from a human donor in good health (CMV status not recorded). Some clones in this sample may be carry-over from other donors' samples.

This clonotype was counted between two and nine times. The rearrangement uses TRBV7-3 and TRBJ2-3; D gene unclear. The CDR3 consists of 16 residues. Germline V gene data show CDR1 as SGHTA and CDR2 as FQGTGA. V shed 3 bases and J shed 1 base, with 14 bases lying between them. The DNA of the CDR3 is TGTGCCAGCAGCTTTCGGCAGGTGCATCGCACAGATACGCAGTATTTT. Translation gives CASSFRQVHRTDTQYF.

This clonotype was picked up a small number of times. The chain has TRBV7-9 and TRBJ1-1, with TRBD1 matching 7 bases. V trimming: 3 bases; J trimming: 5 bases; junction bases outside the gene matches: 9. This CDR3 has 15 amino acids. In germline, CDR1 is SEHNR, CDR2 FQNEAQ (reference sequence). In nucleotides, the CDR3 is TGTGCCAGCAGCTTGGGAGGGGGCGCAGAAACTGAAGCTTTCTTT. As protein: CASSLGGGAETEAFF.

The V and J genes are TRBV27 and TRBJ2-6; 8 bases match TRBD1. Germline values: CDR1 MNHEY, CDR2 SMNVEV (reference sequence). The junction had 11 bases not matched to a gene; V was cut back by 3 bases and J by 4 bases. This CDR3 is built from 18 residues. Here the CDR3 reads CASSFQDRVPSGANVLTF. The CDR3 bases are TGTGCCAGCAGTTTTCAGGACAGGGTACCGTCAGGGGCCAACGTCCTGACTTTC.

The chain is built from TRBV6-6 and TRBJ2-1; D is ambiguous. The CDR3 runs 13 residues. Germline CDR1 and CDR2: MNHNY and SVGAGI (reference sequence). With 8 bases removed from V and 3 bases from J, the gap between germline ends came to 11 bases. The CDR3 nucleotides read TGTGCCAGCCGTGGGGATTTCTACAATGAGCAGTTCTTC. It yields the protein CASRGDFYNEQFF.

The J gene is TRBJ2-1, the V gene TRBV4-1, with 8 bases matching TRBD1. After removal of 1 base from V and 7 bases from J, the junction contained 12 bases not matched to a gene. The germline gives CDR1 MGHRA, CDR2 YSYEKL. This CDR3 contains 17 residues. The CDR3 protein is CASSQGGGQGAYNEQFF. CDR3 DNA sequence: TGCGCCAGCAGCCAAGGTGGGGGGCAGGGGGCATATAATGAGCAGTTCTTC.

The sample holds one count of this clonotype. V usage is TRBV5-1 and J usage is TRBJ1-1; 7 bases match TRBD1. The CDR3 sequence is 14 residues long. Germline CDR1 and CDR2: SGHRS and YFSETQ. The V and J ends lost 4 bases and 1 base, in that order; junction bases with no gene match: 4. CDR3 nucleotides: TGCGCCAGCAGCATTGACAGGGCGAACACTGAAGCTTTCTTT. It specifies CASSIDRANTEAFF.

CDR3 DNA: TGTGCCAGCAGCGCCAGCGGGGCGGAGCAGTTCTTC. This gives the protein CASSASGAEQFF. This chain links TRBV5-6 with TRBJ2-1; 7 positions agree with TRBD2. Germline values: CDR1 SGHDT, CDR2 YYEEEE. The CDR3 consists of 12 residues. Trimming at V came to 4 bases and at J to 10 bases, leaving 5 bases not matched to a gene.

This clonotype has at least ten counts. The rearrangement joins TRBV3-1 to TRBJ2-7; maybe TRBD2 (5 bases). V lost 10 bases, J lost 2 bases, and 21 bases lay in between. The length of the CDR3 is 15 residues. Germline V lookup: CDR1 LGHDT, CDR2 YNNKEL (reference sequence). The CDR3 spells CATRVFLADTYEQYF. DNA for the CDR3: TGTGCCACCCGCGTATTCCTAGCCGATACCTACGAGCAGTACTTC.

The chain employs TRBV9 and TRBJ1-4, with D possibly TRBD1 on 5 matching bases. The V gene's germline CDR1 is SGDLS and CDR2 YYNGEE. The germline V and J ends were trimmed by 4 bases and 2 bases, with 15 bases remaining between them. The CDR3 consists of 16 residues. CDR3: CASSPSGGLTNEKLFF. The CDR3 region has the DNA TGTGCCAGCAGCCCCTCCGGGGGATTGACTAATGAAAAACTGTTTTTT.

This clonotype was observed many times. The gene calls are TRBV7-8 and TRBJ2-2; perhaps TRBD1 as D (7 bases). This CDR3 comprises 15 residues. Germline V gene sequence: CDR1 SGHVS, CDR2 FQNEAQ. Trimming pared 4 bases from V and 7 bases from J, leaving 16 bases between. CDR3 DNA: TGTGCCAGCAGCTCTTATAGGGGGCGGGGCGGGGAGCTGTTTTTT. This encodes CASSSYRGRGGELFF.

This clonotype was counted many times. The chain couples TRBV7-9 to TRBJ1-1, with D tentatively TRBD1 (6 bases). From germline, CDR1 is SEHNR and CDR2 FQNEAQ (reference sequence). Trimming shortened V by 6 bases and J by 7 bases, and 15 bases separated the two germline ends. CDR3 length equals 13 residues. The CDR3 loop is CASRTNTGYEAFF. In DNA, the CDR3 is TGTGCCAGCAGAACAAACACAGGGTATGAAGCTTTCTTT. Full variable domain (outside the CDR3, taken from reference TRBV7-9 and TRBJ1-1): DTGVSQNPRHKITKRGQNVTFRCDPISEHNRLYWYRQTLGQGPEFLTYFQNEAQLEKSRLLSDRFSAERPKGSFSTLEIQRTEQGDSAMYLCASRTNTGYEAFFGQGTRLTVV.

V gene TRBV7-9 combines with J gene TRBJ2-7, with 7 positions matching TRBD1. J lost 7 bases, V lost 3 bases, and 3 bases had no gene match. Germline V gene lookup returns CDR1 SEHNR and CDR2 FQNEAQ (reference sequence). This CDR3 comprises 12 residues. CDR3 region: CASSLHRGEQYF. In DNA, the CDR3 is TGTGCCAGCAGCTTGCACAGGGGTGAGCAGTACTTC.

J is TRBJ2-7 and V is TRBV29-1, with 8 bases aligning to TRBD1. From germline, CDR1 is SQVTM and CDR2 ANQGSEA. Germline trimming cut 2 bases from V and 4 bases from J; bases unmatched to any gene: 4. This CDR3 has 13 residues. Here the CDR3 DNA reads TGCAGCGTTGAATGGGGACAGGATTACGAGCAGTACTTC. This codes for CSVEWGQDYEQYF.

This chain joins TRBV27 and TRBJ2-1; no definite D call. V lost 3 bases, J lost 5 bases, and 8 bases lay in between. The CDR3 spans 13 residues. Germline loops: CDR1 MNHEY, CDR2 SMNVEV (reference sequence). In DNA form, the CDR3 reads TGTGCCAGCAGTTTCTCACTCCACAATGAGCAGTTCTTC. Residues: CASSFSLHNEQFF.

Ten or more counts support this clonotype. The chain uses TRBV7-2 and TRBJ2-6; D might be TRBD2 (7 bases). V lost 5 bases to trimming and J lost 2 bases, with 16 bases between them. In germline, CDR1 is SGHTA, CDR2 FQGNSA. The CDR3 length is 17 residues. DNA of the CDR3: TGTGCCAGCAGCCCGTTTCGCGGGGGCCCTGGGGCCAACGTCCTGACTTTC. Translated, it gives CASSPFRGGPGANVLTF.

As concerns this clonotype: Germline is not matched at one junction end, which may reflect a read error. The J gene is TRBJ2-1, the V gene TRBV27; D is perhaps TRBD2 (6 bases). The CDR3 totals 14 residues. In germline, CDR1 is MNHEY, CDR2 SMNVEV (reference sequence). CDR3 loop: CASTLTRGYNEQFF. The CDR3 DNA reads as TGTGCCAGCACTTTAACCCGGGGGTACAATGAGCAGTTCTTC.

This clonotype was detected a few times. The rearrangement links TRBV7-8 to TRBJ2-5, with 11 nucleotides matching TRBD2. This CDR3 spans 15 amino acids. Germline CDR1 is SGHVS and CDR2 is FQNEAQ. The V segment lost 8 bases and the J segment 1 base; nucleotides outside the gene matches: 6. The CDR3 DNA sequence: TGTGCCAGCGAGATCGGACTAGCGGGCCAAGAGACCCAGTACTTC. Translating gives CASEIGLAGQETQYF.

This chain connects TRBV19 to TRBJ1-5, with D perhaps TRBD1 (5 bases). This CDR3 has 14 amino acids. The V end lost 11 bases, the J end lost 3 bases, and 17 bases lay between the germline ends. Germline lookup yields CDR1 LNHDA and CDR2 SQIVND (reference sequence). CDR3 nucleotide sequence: TGTGCCTCTCCGGGGGGGGTACCCAATCAGCCCCAGCATTTT. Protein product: CASPGGVPNQPQHF.

The CDR3 nucleotides are TGTGCCAGCAGTTTATTTCCAGGGGGCGCGGAAGGCTACACCTTC. It encodes CASSLFPGGAEGYTF. The genes are TRBV27 and TRBJ1-2, with TRBD1 matching 8 bases. Trimming took 1 base from V and 8 from J; bases not matched to a gene: 9. The CDR3 extends over 15 amino acids. Germline loops: CDR1 MNHEY, CDR2 SMNVEV (reference sequence).

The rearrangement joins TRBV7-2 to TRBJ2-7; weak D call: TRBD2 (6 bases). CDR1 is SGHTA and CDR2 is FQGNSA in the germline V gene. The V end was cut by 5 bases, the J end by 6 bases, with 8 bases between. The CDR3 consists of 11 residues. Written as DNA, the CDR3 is TGTGCCAGCAGCCCAGCGGGCGAGCAGTACTTC. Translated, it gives CASSPAGEQYF.